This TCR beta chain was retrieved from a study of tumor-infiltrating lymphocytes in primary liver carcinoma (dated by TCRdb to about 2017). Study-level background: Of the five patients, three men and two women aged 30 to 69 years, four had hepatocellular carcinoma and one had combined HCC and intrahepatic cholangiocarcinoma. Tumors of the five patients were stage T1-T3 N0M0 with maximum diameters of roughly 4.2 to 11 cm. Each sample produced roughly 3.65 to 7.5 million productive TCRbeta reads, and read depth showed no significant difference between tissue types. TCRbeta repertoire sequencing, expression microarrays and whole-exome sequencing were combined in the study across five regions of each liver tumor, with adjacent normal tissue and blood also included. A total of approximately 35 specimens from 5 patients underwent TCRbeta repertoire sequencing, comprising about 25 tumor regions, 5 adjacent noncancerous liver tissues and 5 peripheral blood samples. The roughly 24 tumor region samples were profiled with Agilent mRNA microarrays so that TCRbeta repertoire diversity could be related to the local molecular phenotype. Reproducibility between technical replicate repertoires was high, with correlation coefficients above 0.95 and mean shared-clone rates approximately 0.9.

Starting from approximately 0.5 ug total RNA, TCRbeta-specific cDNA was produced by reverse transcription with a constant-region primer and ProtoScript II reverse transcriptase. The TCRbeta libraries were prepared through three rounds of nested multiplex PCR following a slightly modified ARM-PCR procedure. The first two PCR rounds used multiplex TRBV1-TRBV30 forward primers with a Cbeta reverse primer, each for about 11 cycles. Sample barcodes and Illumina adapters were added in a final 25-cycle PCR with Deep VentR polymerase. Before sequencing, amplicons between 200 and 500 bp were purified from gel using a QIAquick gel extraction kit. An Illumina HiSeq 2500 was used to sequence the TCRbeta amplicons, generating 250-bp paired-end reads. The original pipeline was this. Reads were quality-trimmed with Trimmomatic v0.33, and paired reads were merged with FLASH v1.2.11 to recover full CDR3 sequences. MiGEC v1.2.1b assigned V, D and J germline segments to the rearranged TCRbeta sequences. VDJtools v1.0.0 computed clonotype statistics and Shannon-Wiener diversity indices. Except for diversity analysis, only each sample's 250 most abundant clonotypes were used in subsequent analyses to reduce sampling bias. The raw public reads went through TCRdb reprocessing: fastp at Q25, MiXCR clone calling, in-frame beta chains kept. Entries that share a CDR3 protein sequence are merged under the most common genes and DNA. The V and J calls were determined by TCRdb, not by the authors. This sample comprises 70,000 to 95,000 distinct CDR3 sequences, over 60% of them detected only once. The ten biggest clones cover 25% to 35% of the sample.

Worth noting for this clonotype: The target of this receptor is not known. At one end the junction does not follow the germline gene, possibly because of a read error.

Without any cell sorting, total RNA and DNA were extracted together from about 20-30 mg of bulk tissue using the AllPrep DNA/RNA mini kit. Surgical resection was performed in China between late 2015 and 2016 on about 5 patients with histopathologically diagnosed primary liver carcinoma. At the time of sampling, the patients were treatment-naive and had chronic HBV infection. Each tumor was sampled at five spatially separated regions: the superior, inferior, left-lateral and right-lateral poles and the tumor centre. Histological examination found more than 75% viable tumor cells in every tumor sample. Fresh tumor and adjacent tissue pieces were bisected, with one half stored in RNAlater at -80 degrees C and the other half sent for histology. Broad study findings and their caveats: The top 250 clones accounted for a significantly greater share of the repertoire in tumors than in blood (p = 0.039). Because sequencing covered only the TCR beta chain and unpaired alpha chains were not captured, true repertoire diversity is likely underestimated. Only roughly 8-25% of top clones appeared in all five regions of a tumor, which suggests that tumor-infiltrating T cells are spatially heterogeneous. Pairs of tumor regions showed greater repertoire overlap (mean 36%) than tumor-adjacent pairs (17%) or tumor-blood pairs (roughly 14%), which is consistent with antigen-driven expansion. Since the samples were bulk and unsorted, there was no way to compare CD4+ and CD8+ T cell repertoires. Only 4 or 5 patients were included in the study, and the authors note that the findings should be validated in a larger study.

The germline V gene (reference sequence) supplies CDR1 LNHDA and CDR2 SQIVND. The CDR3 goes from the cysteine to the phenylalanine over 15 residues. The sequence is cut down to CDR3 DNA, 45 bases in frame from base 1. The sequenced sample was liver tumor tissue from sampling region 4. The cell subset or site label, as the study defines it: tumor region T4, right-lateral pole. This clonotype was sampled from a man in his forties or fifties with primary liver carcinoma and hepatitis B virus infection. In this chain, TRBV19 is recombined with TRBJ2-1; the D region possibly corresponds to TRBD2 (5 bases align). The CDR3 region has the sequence CASGMVISVYNEQFF. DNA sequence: TGTGCCAGTGGTATGGTGATTAGCGTGTACAATGAGCAGTTCTTC. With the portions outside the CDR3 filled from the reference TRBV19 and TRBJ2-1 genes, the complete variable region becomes DGGITQSPKYLFRKEGQNVTLSCEQNLNHDAMYWYRQDPGQGLRLIYYSQIVNDFQKGDIAEGYSVSREKKESFPLTVTSAQKNPTAFYLCASGMVISVYNEQFFGPGTRLTVL.